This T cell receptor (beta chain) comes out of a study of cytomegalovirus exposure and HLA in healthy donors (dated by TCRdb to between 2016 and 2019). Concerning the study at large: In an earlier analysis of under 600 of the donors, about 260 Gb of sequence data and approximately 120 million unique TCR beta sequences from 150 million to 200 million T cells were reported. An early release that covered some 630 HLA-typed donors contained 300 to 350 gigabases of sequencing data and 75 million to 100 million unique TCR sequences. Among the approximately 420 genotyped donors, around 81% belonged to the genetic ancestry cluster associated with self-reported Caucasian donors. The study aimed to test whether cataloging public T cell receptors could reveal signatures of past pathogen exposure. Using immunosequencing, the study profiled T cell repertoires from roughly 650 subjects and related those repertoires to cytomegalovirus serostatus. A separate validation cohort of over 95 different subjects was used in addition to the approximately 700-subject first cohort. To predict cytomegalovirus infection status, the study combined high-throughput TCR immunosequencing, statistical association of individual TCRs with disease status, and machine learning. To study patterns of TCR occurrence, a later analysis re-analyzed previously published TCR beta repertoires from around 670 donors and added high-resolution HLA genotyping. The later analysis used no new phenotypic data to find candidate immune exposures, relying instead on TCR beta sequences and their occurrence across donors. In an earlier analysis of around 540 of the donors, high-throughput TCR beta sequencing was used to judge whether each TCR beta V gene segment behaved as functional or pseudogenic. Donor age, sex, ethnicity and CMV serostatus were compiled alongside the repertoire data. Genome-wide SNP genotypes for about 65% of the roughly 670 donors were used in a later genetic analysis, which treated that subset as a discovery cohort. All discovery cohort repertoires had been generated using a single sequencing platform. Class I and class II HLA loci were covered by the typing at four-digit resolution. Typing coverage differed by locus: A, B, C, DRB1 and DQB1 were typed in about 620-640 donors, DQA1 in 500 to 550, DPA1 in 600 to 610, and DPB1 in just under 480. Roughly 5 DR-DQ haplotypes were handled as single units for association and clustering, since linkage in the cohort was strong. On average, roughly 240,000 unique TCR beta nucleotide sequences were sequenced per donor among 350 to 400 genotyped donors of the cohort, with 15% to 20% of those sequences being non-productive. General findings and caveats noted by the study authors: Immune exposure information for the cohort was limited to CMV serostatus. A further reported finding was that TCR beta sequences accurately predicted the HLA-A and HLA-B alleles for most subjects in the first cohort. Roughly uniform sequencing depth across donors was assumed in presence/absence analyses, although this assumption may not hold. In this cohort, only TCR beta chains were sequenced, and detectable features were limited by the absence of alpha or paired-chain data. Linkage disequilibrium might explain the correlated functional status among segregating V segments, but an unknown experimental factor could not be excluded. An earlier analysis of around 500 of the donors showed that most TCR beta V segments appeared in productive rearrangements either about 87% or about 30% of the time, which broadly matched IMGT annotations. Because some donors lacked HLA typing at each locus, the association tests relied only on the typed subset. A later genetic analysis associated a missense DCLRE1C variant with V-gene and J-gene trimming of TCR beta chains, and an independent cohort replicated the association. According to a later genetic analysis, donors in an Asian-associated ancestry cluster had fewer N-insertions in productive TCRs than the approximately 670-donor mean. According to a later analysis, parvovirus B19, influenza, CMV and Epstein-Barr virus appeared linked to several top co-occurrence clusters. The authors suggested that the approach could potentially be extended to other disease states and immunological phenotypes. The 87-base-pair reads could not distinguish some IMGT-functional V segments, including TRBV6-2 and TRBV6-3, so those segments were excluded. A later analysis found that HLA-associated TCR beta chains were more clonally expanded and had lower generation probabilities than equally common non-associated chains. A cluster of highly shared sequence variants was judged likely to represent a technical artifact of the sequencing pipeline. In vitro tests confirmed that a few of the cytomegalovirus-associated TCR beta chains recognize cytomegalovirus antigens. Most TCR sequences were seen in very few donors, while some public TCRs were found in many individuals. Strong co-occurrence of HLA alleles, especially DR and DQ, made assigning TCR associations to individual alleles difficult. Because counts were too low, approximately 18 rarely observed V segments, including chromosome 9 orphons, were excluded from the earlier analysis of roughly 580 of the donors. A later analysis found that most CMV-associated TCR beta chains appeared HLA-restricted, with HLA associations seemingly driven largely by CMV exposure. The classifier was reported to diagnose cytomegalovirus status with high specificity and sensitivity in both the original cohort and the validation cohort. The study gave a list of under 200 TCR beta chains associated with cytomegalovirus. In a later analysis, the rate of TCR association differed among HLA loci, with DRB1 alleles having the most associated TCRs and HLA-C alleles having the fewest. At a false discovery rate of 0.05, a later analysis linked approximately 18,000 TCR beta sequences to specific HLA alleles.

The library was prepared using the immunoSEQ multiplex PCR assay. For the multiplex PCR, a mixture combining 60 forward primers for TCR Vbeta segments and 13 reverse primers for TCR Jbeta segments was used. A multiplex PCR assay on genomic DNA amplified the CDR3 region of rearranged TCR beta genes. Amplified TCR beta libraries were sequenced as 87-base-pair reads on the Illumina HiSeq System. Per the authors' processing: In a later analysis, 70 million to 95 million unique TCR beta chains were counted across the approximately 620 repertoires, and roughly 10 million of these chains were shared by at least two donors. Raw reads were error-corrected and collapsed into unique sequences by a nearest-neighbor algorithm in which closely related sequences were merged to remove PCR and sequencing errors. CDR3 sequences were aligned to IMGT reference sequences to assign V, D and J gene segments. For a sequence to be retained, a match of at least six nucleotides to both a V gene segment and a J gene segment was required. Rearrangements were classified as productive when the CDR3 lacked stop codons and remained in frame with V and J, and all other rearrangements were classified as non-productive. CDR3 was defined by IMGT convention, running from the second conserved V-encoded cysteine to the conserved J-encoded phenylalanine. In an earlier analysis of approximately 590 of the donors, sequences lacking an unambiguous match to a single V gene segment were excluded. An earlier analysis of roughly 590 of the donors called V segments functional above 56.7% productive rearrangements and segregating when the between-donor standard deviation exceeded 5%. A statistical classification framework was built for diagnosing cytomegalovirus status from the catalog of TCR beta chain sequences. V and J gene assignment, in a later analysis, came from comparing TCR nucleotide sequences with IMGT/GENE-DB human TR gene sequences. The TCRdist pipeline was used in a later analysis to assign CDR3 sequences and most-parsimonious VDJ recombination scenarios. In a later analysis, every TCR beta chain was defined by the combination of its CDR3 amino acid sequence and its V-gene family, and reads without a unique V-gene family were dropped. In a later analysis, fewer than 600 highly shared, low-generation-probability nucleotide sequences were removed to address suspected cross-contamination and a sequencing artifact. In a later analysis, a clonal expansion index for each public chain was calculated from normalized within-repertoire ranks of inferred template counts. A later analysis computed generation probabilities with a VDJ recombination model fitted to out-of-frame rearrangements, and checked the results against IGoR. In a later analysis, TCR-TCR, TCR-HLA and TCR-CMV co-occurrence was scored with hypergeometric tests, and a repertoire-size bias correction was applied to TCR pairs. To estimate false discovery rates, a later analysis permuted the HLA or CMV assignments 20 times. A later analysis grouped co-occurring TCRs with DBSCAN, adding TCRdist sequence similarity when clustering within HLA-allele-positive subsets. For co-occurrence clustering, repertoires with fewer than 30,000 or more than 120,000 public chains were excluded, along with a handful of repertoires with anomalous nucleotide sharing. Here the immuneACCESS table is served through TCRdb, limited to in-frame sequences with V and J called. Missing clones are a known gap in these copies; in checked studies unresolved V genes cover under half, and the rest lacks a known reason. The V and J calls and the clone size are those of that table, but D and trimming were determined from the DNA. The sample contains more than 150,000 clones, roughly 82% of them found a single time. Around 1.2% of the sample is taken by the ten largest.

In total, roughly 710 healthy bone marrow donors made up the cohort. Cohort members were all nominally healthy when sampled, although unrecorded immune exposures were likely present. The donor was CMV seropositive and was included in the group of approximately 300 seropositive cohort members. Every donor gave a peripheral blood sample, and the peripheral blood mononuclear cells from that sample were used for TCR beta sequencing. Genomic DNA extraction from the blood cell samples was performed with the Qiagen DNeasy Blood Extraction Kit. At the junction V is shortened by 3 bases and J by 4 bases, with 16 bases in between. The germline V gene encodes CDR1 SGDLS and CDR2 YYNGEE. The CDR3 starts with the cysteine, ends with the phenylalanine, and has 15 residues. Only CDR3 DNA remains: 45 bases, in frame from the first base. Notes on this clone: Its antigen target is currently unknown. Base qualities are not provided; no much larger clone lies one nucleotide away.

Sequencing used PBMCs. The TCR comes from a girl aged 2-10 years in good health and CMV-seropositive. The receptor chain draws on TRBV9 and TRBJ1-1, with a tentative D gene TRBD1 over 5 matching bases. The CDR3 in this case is CASSAPSAGLTEAFF. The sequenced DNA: TGTGCCAGCAGCGCCCCGTCCGCAGGGCTCACTGAAGCTTTCTTT.